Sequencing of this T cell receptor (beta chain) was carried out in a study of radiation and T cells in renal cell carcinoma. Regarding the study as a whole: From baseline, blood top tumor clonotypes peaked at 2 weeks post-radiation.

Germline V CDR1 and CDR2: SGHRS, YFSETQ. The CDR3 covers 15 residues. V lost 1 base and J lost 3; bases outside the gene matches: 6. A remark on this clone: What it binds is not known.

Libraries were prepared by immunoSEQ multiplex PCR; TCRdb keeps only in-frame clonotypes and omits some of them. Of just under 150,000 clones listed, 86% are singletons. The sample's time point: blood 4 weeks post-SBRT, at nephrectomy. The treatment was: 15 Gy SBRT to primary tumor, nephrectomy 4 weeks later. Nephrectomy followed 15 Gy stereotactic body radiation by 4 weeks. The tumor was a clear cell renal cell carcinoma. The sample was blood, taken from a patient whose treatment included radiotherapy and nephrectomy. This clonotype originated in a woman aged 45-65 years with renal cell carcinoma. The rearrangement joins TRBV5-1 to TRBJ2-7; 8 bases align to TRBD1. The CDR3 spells CASSLLTGAGYEQYF. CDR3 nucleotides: TGCGCCAGCAGCTTGTTGACAGGGGCTGGCTACGAGCAGTACTTC. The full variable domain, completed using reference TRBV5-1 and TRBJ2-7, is KAGVTQTPRYLIKTRGQQVTLSCSPISGHRSVSWYQQTPGQGLQFLFEYFSETQRNKGNFPGRFSGRQFSNSRSEMNVSTLELGDSALYLCASSLLTGAGYEQYFGPGTRLTVT.